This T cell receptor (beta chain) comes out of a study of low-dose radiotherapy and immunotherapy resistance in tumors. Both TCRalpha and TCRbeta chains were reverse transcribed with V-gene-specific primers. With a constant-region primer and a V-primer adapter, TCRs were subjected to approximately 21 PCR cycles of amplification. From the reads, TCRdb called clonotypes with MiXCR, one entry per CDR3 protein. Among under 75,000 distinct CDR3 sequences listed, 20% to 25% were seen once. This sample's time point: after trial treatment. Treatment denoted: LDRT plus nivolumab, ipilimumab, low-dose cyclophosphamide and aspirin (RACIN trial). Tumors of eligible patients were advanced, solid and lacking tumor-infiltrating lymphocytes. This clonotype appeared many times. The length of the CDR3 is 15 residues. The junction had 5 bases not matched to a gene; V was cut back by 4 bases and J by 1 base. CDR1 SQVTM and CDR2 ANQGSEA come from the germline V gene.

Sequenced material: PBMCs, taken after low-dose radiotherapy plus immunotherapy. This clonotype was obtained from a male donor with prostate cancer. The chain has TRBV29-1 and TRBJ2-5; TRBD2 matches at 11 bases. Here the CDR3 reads CSVVFLAGGQETQYF. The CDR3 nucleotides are TGCAGCGTTGTATTCCTAGCGGGGGGCCAAGAGACCCAGTACTTC.